These T cell receptor beta chains were read from a single sample in a study of cytomegalovirus exposure and HLA in healthy donors. The repertoire was sequenced with immunoSEQ multiplex PCR; TCRdb's copy has only in-frame clones and lacks some. The sample has roughly 180,000 clones, around 76% seen once. The sequenced sample was PBMCs. The receptor source for this set is a man in his forties in good health and CMV-seronegative. Both conserved end residues are part of each CDR3. A D gene is named only where the DNA matches it firmly. The size of a clone is reported for some rows only, either as once, few or many, or as a class for expanded clones.

J: TRBJ1-4; D: TRBD1; V: TRBV5-1; size: NA; DNA: TGCGCCAGCAGTTCTACCCCGGGACAGGGTTACGAAAAACTGTTTTTT; CDR3: CASSSTPGQGYEKLFF
J: TRBJ1-5; D: NA; V: TRBV27; size: NA; DNA: TGTGCCAGCAGGGGACCGGGACTATGGGGCAATCAGCCCCAGCATTTT; CDR3: CASRGPGLWGNQPQHF
J: TRBJ2-3; D: NA; V: TRBV6-1; size: NA; DNA: TGTGCCAGCGGAAGTAATCGGGGAACAGATACGCAGTATTTT; CDR3: CASGSNRGTDTQYF
J: TRBJ2-7; D: TRBD1; V: TRBV18; size: NA; DNA: TGTGCCAGCTCACCGGGGACAGGGGACCCCGGCGAGCAGTACTTC; CDR3: CASSPGTGDPGEQYF
J: TRBJ1-2; D: NA; V: TRBV5-1; size: NA; DNA: TGCGCCAGCAGCTTGGGGCAGGCGATCTATGGCCACACCTTC; CDR3: CASSLGQAIYGHTF
J: TRBJ1-2; D: TRBD1; V: TRBV7-3; size: once; DNA: TGTGCCAGCAGCCAGGACAGGGGGCTTGAGGAGCTTAAGGAATCTAACTGTGGCTACACCTTC; CDR3: CASSQDRGLEELKESNCGYTF
J: TRBJ2-1; D: NA; V: TRBV7-3; size: NA; DNA: TGTGCCAGCGGGGGCAGGGGCCCCTACAATGAGCAGTTCTTC; CDR3: CASGGRGPYNEQFF
J: TRBJ2-1; D: TRBD1; V: TRBV5-1; size: NA; DNA: TGCGCCAGCAGCTCCGGGACAGGGGCATACAATGAGCAGTTCTTC; CDR3: CASSSGTGAYNEQFF
J: TRBJ2-1; D: TRBD2; V: TRBV11-2; size: once; DNA: TGTGCCAGCAGGTTAGCGGGGTATGAGCAGTTCTTC; CDR3: CASRLAGYEQFF
J: TRBJ2-3; D: NA; V: TRBV9; size: NA; DNA: TGTGCCAGCAGCGTGCGACACGCCTCAGATACGCAGTATTTT; CDR3: CASSVRHASDTQYF
J: TRBJ1-2; D: NA; V: TRBV11-2; size: NA; DNA: TGTGCCAGCAGCTCCGGAGTCTATGGCTACACCTTC; CDR3: CASSSGVYGYTF
J: TRBJ2-5; D: TRBD2; V: TRBV5-1; size: NA; DNA: TGCGCCAGCAGCGTGTCGGGCCTAGCGGGAGGTACCCAGTACTTC; CDR3: CASSVSGLAGGTQYF
J: TRBJ1-1; D: NA; V: TRBV12-5; size: NA; DNA: TGTGCTAGTGGTTTGGAAGCTGTCCCGAACACTGAAGCTTTCTTT; CDR3: CASGLEAVPNTEAFF
J: TRBJ2-3; D: NA; V: TRBV5-1; size: NA; DNA: TGCGCCAGCAGCTTGGAGGCCCGGAGGGATACGCAGTATTTT; CDR3: CASSLEARRDTQYF
J: TRBJ2-2; D: NA; V: TRBV19; size: NA; DNA: NA; CDR3: CASTSAGREVLFF
J: TRBJ1-2; D: NA; V: TRBV28; size: NA; DNA: TGTGCCAGCAGAGTTCAGGGTCCGGAGGGCTATGGCTACACCTTC; CDR3: CASRVQGPEGYGYTF